The 9 T cell receptor beta chains below were found in one sample sequenced in a study of T cells after yellow fever vaccination. TCRdb analysed the 5' RACE reads with MiXCR anew, one entry per CDR3 protein. This sample carries around 70,000 distinct CDR3 sequences, roughly 6.9% of them seen once, and the ten largest clones take around 32%. The sequencing here drew on CD8+ T cells sorted from PBMCs, taken less than 6 days after the first yellow fever vaccination. The receptors come from a man aged 18 to 29 who received the YFV17D yellow fever vaccine.

The V gene is TRBV4-1, the J gene TRBJ2-5; D possibly corresponds to TRBD1 (5 bases). The CDR3 contains 15 residues. Germline assignment: CDR1 MGHRA and CDR2 YSYEKL. V was cut by 1 base and J by 1 base, with 10 bases left in between. The CDR3 protein is CASSQVIQGQETQYF. In nucleotides, the CDR3 is TGCGCCAGCAGCCAAGTGATCCAGGGCCAAGAGACCCAGTACTTC.

This clonotype was picked up many times. This rearrangement joins TRBV5-1 to TRBJ1-1; no reliable D call. The CDR3 extends over 13 amino acids. Trimming took off 2 bases at V and 2 bases at J, with 7 bases between the two ends. The germline V gene encodes CDR1 SGHRS and CDR2 YFSETQ. CDR3 in DNA: TGCGCCAGCAGCTTCAGCACCAACACTGAAGCTTTCTTT. Protein product: CASSFSTNTEAFF.

The V gene is TRBV28, the J gene TRBJ2-1; D is unresolved. Germline V gene lookup returns CDR1 MDHEN and CDR2 SYDVKM. Trimming left V 3 bases short and J 7 bases short, with 13 bases between. CDR3 length equals 14 residues. CDR3 residues: CASSFLTLVNEQFF. The DNA of the CDR3 is TGTGCCAGCAGTTTTCTAACATTAGTAAATGAGCAGTTCTTC.

This chain links TRBV6-5 with TRBJ2-2; D gene uncertain. The germline V and J ends were trimmed by 7 bases and 7 bases, with 10 bases remaining between them. The CDR3 consists of 12 residues. The germline V gene encodes CDR1 MNHEY and CDR2 SVGAGI. The CDR3: CASTRLDGELFF. CDR3 sequence (DNA): TGTGCCAGCACCCGACTCGACGGGGAGCTGTTTTTT.

This clonotype was detected a few times. The chain is built from TRBV11-2 and TRBJ2-5; tentative D call: TRBD2 (6 bases). This CDR3 region has 14 residues. Germline values: CDR1 SGHAT, CDR2 FQNNGV. V was shortened by 11 bases and J by 2 bases, with 18 bases between the two germline ends. The CDR3, as DNA: TGTGCCTCGCGCCTAACGGAGGGACAAGAGACCCAGTACTTC. The encoded protein is CASRLTEGQETQYF.

Within the sample, this clonotype is medium-sized. This rearrangement joins TRBV29-1 to TRBJ2-5; D perhaps matches TRBD2 (5 bases). Germline V lookup: CDR1 SQVTM, CDR2 ANQGSEA. The CDR3 runs 12 residues. Trimming cost V 4 bases and J 1 base, with 7 bases left between them. Here the CDR3 reads CSVGRSQETQYF. For the CDR3, the DNA is TGCAGCGTTGGGAGGAGCCAAGAGACCCAGTACTTC.

This clonotype was detected ten times or more. The gene calls are TRBV7-9 and TRBJ2-2; the match to TRBD1 covers 9 bases. Germline lookup yields CDR1 SEHNR and CDR2 FQNEAQ (reference sequence). J lost 0 bases, V lost 10 bases, and 3 bases had no gene match. The CDR3 contains 14 residues. CDR3 bases: TGTGCCACCCGACAGGGGGCGAACACCGGGGAGCTGTTTTTT. The encoded protein is CATRQGANTGELFF.

A few counts support this clonotype. The chain links TRBV20-1 to TRBJ2-7; 11 bases map to TRBD2. V was pared by 1 base and J by 3 bases, with 11 bases of the junction left unmatched. Germline V lookup: CDR1 DFQATT, CDR2 SNEGSKA (reference sequence). This CDR3 region has 17 residues. CDR3 DNA sequence: TGCAGTGCTAGAGCAGGTGGACTAGCGGGCCTCAGCTACGAGCAGTACTTC. It codes for CSARAGGLAGLSYEQYF.

This clonotype has a count of ten or more. The chain employs TRBV11-2 and TRBJ2-1; 7 nucleotides agree with TRBD2. The CDR3 runs 13 residues. The germline V gene encodes CDR1 SGHAT and CDR2 FQNNGV. V dropped 8 bases and J dropped 10; count of bases not matched to a gene: 11. CDR3: CASCDGAGVEQFF. The CDR3 region has the DNA TGTGCCAGCTGTGATGGGGCGGGGGTCGAGCAGTTCTTC.